Listed here is a single TCR beta chain. The antigen is undetermined. The record originates from a study of identical twins. Study-level points and caveats: Twin-shared out-of-frame alpha sequences were enriched for low generation probability. The study based its conclusions on cross-sectional statistical analysis and did not follow the same donors.

Germline V gives CDR1 SGHTA, CDR2 FQGTGA. V dropped 5 bases and J dropped 7 bases, with 18 bases sitting between them. This CDR3 comprises 15 residues. TCRdb reprocessed the 5' RACE reads with MiXCR, giving one entry per CDR3 protein. Found here are 500,000 to 650,000 distinct CDR3 sequences, around 22% of them singletons; the top ten hold approximately 0.52%. This same sample was also taken into another study, of yellow fever vaccine responses in identical twins.

The sequence was obtained from a young woman in good health. J is TRBJ2-1 and V is TRBV7-3; the D call may be TRBD1 or TRBD2 (5 bases each). The sequenced sample was CD4+ T cells sorted from blood. CDR3 residues: CASSPMGTDRNEQFF. The DNA for the CDR3 is TGTGCCAGCAGCCCGATGGGGACGGATAGGAATGAGCAGTTCTTC.